The sample holds many counts of the clone carrying this TCR beta chain. Each CDR3 protein is one row after TCRdb ran MiXCR on the 5' RACE reads. The table lists about 16,000 distinct CDR3 sequences, roughly 21% of them singletons. V lost 7 bases to trimming and J lost 8 bases, with 21 bases between them. This CDR3 contains 15 residues. Germline CDR1 is SGHTA and CDR2 is FQGNSA. This sample is drawn from a study of neurological immune-mediated disorders. The chain combines TRBV7-2 with TRBJ2-1; D is unclear. Source material: PBMCs. This sequence was found in a man aged 50-59 years in good health. The CDR3 spells CASTSTQSLSHEQFF. In DNA, the CDR3 is TGTGCCAGCACCTCAACTCAATCCTTATCGCATGAGCAGTTCTTC.